This is a list of T cell receptor beta chains from one sample in a study of T-cell reconstitution after alpha-beta-depleted transplantation in children. MiXCR, applied by TCRdb to the PCR reads, yields one record per CDR3 protein. Of some 640,000 distinct CDR3 sequences listed, approximately 15% are singletons. The starting material was PBMCs from the stem cell graft donor, obtained from the stem cell graft. The receptors derive from a human donor who donated a stem cell graft to a child with acute myeloid leukemia. Both conserved end residues are part of each CDR3. The D gene is left open where the match is weak. Expanded clones get a size class; other rows say once, few or many, or leave the size out.

J gene,clone size,D gene,V gene,CDR3 DNA,CDR3 protein
TRBJ2-2,many,.,TRBV29-1,TGCAGCGTATCCCTGACGGCCCAGAACACCGGGGAGCTGTTTTTT,CSVSLTAQNTGELFF
TRBJ1-2,.,.,TRBV11-2,TGTGCCAGCAGCCCCATACGTGGACGCCGTAACTATGGCTACACCTTC,CASSPIRGRRNYGYTF
TRBJ2-2,.,TRBD1,TRBV27,TGTGCCAGCAGTCTATCCCTACAGGGGGCCGGCGGGGAGCTGTTTTTT,CASSLSLQGAGGELFF
TRBJ2-1,few,.,TRBV9,TGTGCCAGCAGCGTAGCGGGGCGAGGTGAGCAGTTCTTC,CASSVAGRGEQFF
TRBJ1-2,.,TRBD1,TRBV28,TGTGCCAGCAGTTTTAGGGCGGGACAGTCCCCACTTAGCGGCTACACCTTC,CASSFRAGQSPLSGYTF
TRBJ2-3,many,TRBD1,TRBV27,TGTGCCAGCAGCCTCGGACAGGGGTGGACAGATACGCAGTATTTT,CASSLGQGWTDTQYF
TRBJ2-1,few,.,TRBV7-2,TGTGCCAGCAGCTCGGACGGTTCCTACAATGAGCAGTTCTTC,CASSSDGSYNEQFF
TRBJ2-1,.,.,TRBV28,TGTGCCAGCAGCCAGGGATTTTATAACTACAATGAGCAGTTCTTC,CASSQGFYNYNEQFF
TRBJ1-5,many,.,TRBV6-6,TGTGCCAGTGAACAGGGTGTTAATCAGCCCCAGCATTTT,CASEQGVNQPQHF
TRBJ2-5,.,TRBD1,TRBV9,TGTGCCAGCAGCGCCGATGACAGGGGGATTAAAGAGACCCAGAACTTC,CASSADDRGIKETQNF
TRBJ2-1,many,.,TRBV29-1,TGCAGCGCCCCGGGACTCCCAAGGGCCTACAATGAGCAGTTCTTC,CSAPGLPRAYNEQFF
TRBJ2-7,.,TRBD1,TRBV20-1,TGCAGTGCTGGAGGGACAGGGGCCTACGAGCAGTACTTC,CSAGGTGAYEQYF
TRBJ1-1,few,.,TRBV6-1,TGTGCCAGCAGTCCCTCCTCCGGATTATCTGGGACTGAAGCTTTCTTT,CASSPSSGLSGTEAFF
TRBJ2-7,many,.,TRBV20-1,TGCAGTGCTAGAGATCTAGGCTACGAGCAGTACTTC,CSARDLGYEQYF
TRBJ2-5,.,TRBD1,TRBV6-1,TGTGCCAGCAGCACTGCGACAGGGGGGGGAGAGACCCAGTACTTC,CASSTATGGGETQYF
TRBJ1-5,few,.,TRBV7-8,TGTGCCAGCCAACAGACCAATCAGCCCCAGCATTTT,CASQQTNQPQHF
TRBJ2-2,few,TRBD1,TRBV4-2,TGTGCCAGCAGCCAACAGGACAGGGTGGACACCGGGGAGCTGTTTTTT,CASSQQDRVDTGELFF
TRBJ2-3,few,TRBD1,TRBV30,TGTGCCTGGAGTTCCACCGGGACAGGCACAGATACGCAGTATTTT,CAWSSTGTGTDTQYF